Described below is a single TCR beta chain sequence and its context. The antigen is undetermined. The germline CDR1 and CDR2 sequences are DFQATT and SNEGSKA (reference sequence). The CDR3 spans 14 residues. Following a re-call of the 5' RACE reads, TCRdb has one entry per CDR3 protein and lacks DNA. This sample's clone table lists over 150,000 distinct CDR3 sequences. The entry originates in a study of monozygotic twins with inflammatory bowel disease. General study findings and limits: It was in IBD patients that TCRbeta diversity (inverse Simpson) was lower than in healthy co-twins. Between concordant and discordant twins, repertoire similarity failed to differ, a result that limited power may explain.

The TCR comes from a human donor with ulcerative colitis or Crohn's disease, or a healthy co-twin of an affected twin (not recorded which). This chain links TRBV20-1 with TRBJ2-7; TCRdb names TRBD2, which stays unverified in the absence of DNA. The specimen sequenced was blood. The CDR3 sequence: CSARRASGSYEQYF.